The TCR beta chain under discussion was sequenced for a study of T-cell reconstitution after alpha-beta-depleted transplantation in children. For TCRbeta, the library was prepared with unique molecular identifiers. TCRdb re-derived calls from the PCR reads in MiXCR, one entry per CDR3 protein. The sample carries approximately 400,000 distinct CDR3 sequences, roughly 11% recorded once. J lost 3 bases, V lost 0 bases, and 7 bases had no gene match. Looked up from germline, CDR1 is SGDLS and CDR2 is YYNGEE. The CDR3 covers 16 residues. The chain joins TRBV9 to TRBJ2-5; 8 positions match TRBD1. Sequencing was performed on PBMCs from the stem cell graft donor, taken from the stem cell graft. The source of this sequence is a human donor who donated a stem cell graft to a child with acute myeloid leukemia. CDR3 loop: CASSVGGRGLEETQYF. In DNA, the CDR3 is TGTGCCAGCAGCGTAGGTGGCAGGGGGCTGGAAGAGACCCAGTACTTC.